These T cell receptor beta chains were read from a single sample in a study of cytomegalovirus exposure and HLA in healthy donors. Repertoires were generated with immunoSEQ multiplex PCR, while TCRdb's copy carries only in-frame clones and drops some. The repertoire holds some 76,000 clones, roughly two thirds seen once, with 4.9% in the top ten. The sample taken for sequencing was PBMCs. These receptors came from a man aged 55-75 years in good health and CMV-seropositive. The CDR3 runs from the conserved cysteine through the conserved F or W. A D gene is named only where the DNA matches it firmly. Expanded clones get a size class; other rows say once, few or many, or leave the size out.

V gene: TRBV28
clone size: few
J gene: TRBJ1-1
D gene: -
CDR3 protein: CASSLDMGGGMNTEAFF
CDR3 DNA: TGTGCCAGCAGTTTGGACATGGGGGGAGGGATGAACACTGAAGCTTTCTTT

V gene: TRBV21-1
clone size: -
J gene: TRBJ1-6
D gene: -
CDR3 protein: CASSPSMAEGRHSPLHF
CDR3 DNA: TGTGCCAGCAGCCCCTCTATGGCGGAGGGAAGACATTCACCCCTCCACTTT

V gene: TRBV7-2
clone size: -
J gene: TRBJ2-7
D gene: -
CDR3 protein: CASSLVPGGNGGSSFEQYF
CDR3 DNA: TGTGCCAGCAGCTTAGTTCCAGGGGGTAACGGGGGTTCCAGCTTCGAGCAGTACTTC

V gene: TRBV10-3
clone size: few
J gene: TRBJ2-5
D gene: TRBD2
CDR3 protein: CAISRMTSGNDETQYF
CDR3 DNA: TGTGCCATCAGCCGAATGACTAGCGGGAACGACGAGACCCAGTACTTC

V gene: TRBV19
clone size: -
J gene: TRBJ1-5
D gene: -
CDR3 protein: CASSIKGGGYSNQPQHF
CDR3 DNA: TGTGCCAGTAGTATTAAGGGAGGAGGCTATAGCAATCAGCCCCAGCATTTT

V gene: TRBV5-4
clone size: -
J gene: TRBJ2-1
D gene: TRBD2
CDR3 protein: CASSLGGGSYNEQFF
CDR3 DNA: TGTGCCAGCAGCTTAGGCGGGGGGTCCTACAATGAGCAGTTCTTC

V gene: TRBV7-9
clone size: -
J gene: TRBJ1-2
D gene: -
CDR3 protein: CASSLDYGSYGYTF
CDR3 DNA: TGTGCCAGCAGCTTAGACTACGGTTCTTATGGCTACACCTTC

V gene: TRBV11-2
clone size: -
J gene: TRBJ1-1
D gene: TRBD1
CDR3 protein: CASSPGQGRNTEAFF
CDR3 DNA: TGTGCCAGCAGTCCGGGACAGGGGAGGAACACTGAAGCTTTCTTT

V gene: TRBV6-5
clone size: few
J gene: TRBJ2-7
D gene: TRBD2
CDR3 protein: CASSYSLAGTTYEQYF
CDR3 DNA: TGTGCCAGCAGTTACTCCCTAGCGGGGACCACCTACGAGCAGTACTTC

V gene: TRBV27
clone size: -
J gene: TRBJ2-5
D gene: TRBD2
CDR3 protein: CASSFYGGETQYF
CDR3 DNA: TGTGCCAGCAGTTTCTACGGGGGGGAGACCCAGTACTTC

V gene: TRBV5-4
clone size: -
J gene: TRBJ1-1
D gene: -
CDR3 protein: CASIPNPGGQAFF
CDR3 DNA: TGTGCCAGCATCCCTAACCCGGGCGGGCAAGCTTTCTTT

V gene: TRBV5-6
clone size: -
J gene: TRBJ2-7
D gene: -
CDR3 protein: CASSFEGSYEQYF
CDR3 DNA: TGTGCCAGCAGCTTCGAGGGTTCCTACGAGCAGTACTTC

V gene: TRBV5-1
clone size: -
J gene: TRBJ2-3
D gene: -
CDR3 protein: CASSAGQRVHTQYF
CDR3 DNA: TGCGCCAGCAGCGCCGGTCAGCGCGTGCATACGCAGTATTTT

V gene: TRBV7-9
clone size: -
J gene: TRBJ2-3
D gene: TRBD2
CDR3 protein: CASSFGLAITDTQYF
CDR3 DNA: TGTGCCAGCAGCTTCGGACTAGCGATCACAGATACGCAGTATTTT

V gene: TRBV11-2
clone size: few
J gene: TRBJ2-5
D gene: -
CDR3 protein: CASSLSSAETQYF
CDR3 DNA: TGTGCCAGCAGCTTGAGTTCCGCGGAGACCCAGTACTTC

V gene: TRBV2
clone size: -
J gene: TRBJ2-1
D gene: -
CDR3 protein: CASSEGRGPDNEQFF
CDR3 DNA: TGTGCCAGCAGTGAAGGGCGGGGCCCTGACAATGAGCAGTTCTTC

V gene: TRBV5-1
clone size: -
J gene: TRBJ2-1
D gene: -
CDR3 protein: CASSVTGDEQFF
CDR3 DNA: TGCGCCAGCAGCGTCACAGGAGATGAGCAGTTCTTC

V gene: TRBV18
clone size: -
J gene: TRBJ1-2
D gene: -
CDR3 protein: CASSLGSSNYGYTF
CDR3 DNA: TGTGCCAGCTCACTGGGCTCCTCGAACTATGGCTACACCTTC

V gene: TRBV30
clone size: -
J gene: TRBJ2-1
D gene: -
CDR3 protein: CAWSVRVNEQFF
CDR3 DNA: TGTGCCTGGAGTGTGCGCGTAAATGAGCAGTTCTTC

V gene: TRBV28
clone size: -
J gene: TRBJ2-4
D gene: -
CDR3 protein: CASSSGGAKNIQYF
CDR3 DNA: TGTGCCAGCAGTTCAGGGGGGGCCAAAAACATTCAGTACTTC

V gene: TRBV2
clone size: -
J gene: TRBJ1-1
D gene: -
CDR3 protein: CASSREMNTEAFF
CDR3 DNA: TGTGCCAGCTCCAGGGAAATGAACACTGAAGCTTTCTTT

V gene: TRBV5-5
clone size: -
J gene: TRBJ1-1
D gene: TRBD1
CDR3 protein: CASKRQGGEAFF
CDR3 DNA: TGTGCCAGCAAAAGACAGGGGGGTGAAGCTTTCTTT

V gene: TRBV28
clone size: -
J gene: TRBJ2-1
D gene: -
CDR3 protein: CASSPRPGNEQFF
CDR3 DNA: TGTGCCAGCAGTCCCCGACCGGGGAATGAGCAGTTCTTC

V gene: TRBV6-5
clone size: -
J gene: TRBJ1-2
D gene: -
CDR3 protein: CASSPETGLSGYTF
CDR3 DNA: TGTGCCAGCAGTCCCGAAACAGGGTTATCGGGCTACACCTTC

V gene: TRBV6-5
clone size: -
J gene: TRBJ2-7
D gene: -
CDR3 protein: CASSYRTAYEQYF
CDR3 DNA: TGTGCCAGCAGTTATAGAACAGCCTACGAGCAGTACTTC

V gene: TRBV5-6
clone size: -
J gene: TRBJ2-6
D gene: TRBD1
CDR3 protein: CASSSGTGLTSGANVLTF
CDR3 DNA: TGTGCCAGCAGCTCCGGGACAGGCCTTACCTCTGGGGCCAACGTCCTGACTTTC